A selection of T cell receptor beta chains follows, all from one sample in a study of early T cells in non-severe SARS-CoV-2 infection. TCRdb re-derived calls from the 5' RACE reads in MiXCR, one entry per CDR3 protein. The sample contains roughly 63,000 distinct CDR3 sequences, approximately 13% of which appear only once. The sequenced sample consisted of whole blood. Receptor source: an adult who was a healthcare worker with PCR-confirmed SARS-CoV-2 infection or an uninfected control (not recorded which). Each CDR3 is given with its conserved first and last residue. The D gene is left open where the match is weak. Size values are once, few and many counts, or a class for expanded clones, and some rows have none.

J: TRBJ2-3; size: few; D: .; V: TRBV29-1; CDR3: CSVVRASGSPQYF; DNA: TGCAGCGTTGTTCGAGCTTCCGGAAGTCCGCAGTATTTT
J: TRBJ2-7; size: .; D: .; V: TRBV20-1; CDR3: CSALGGTSYEQYF; DNA: TGCAGTGCTCTTGGGGGAACTTCCTACGAGCAGTACTTC
J: TRBJ1-1; size: few; D: TRBD1; V: TRBV20-1; CDR3: CSRQGNTEAFF; DNA: TGCAGTCGACAGGGCAACACTGAAGCTTTCTTT
J: TRBJ2-3; size: many; D: .; V: TRBV7-9; CDR3: CASSLGLQHFTDTQYF; DNA: TGTGCCAGCAGCTTAGGACTCCAGCACTTCACAGATACGCAGTATTTT
J: TRBJ2-5; size: .; D: .; V: TRBV21-1; CDR3: CASSKDGTSGEHEETQYF; DNA: TGTGCCAGCAGCAAAGACGGGACTAGCGGGGAGCACGAAGAGACCCAGTACTTC
J: TRBJ2-1; size: few; D: .; V: TRBV7-2; CDR3: CASSPSSAREQFF; DNA: TGTGCCAGCAGCCCGTCTAGCGCTAGGGAGCAGTTCTTC
J: TRBJ2-1; size: .; D: TRBD2; V: TRBV30; CDR3: CAWRRRLAGFYNEQFF; DNA: TGTGCCTGGAGAAGGAGGCTAGCGGGTTTCTACAATGAGCAGTTCTTC
J: TRBJ2-3; size: few; D: TRBD1; V: TRBV14; CDR3: CASSQVLTGEDADTQYF; DNA: TGTGCCAGCAGCCAGGTTCTCACAGGGGAAGATGCAGATACGCAGTATTTT
J: TRBJ2-3; size: .; D: .; V: TRBV14; CDR3: CASSHGNADTQYF; DNA: TGTGCCAGCAGCCATGGGAATGCAGATACGCAGTATTTT
J: TRBJ2-3; size: many; D: TRBD2; V: TRBV7-2; CDR3: CASSRRGSRTDTQYF; DNA: TGTGCCAGCAGCCGGCGCGGGAGTCGAACAGATACGCAGTATTTT
J: TRBJ2-1; size: many; D: TRBD2; V: TRBV5-6; CDR3: CASSLVGRREEFF; DNA: TGTGCCAGCAGCTTGGTGGGTCGGCGGGAGGAGTTCTTC
J: TRBJ2-5; size: many; D: .; V: TRBV24-1; CDR3: CATSEAGTQFGETQYF; DNA: TGTGCCACCAGTGAAGCAGGGACACAATTCGGGGAGACCCAGTACTTC
J: TRBJ2-7; size: few; D: .; V: TRBV28; CDR3: CASSLRTRYEQYF; DNA: TGTGCCAGCAGTTTACGCACGCGGTACGAGCAGTACTTC
J: TRBJ2-1; size: few; D: .; V: TRBV2; CDR3: CASSPGRQSSYNEQFF; DNA: TGTGCCAGCAGTCCGGGACGCCAAAGCTCCTACAATGAGCAGTTCTTC
J: TRBJ2-1; size: many; D: TRBD2; V: TRBV12-3/TRBV12-4; CDR3: CASSSLAGEDEQFF; DNA: TGTGCCAGCAGTTCCCTAGCGGGAGAAGATGAGCAGTTCTTC
J: TRBJ1-4; size: few; D: .; V: TRBV7-2; CDR3: CASSGGRIPGGEKLFF; DNA: TGTGCCAGCAGCGGAGGCCGCATCCCTGGGGGTGAAAAACTGTTTTTT
J: TRBJ2-1; size: .; D: .; V: TRBV28; CDR3: CASSFQLADEQFF; DNA: TGTGCCAGCAGTTTCCAACTAGCCGATGAGCAGTTCTTC
J: TRBJ1-1; size: many; D: .; V: TRBV15; CDR3: CATSRRVERTEAFF; DNA: TGTGCCACCAGTCGGAGGGTCGAAAGGACTGAAGCTTTCTTT
J: TRBJ2-7; size: few; D: TRBD1; V: TRBV30; CDR3: CAWKAGTGAYEQYF; DNA: TGTGCCTGGAAAGCTGGGACAGGGGCCTACGAGCAGTACTTC
J: TRBJ2-1; size: many; D: TRBD2; V: TRBV12-3/TRBV12-4; CDR3: CASRGGTSGRNEQFF; DNA: TGTGCCAGCAGGGGGGGGACTAGCGGGAGGAATGAGCAGTTCTTC
J: TRBJ2-5; size: .; D: .; V: TRBV7-2; CDR3: CASSSNGAGQTQYF; DNA: TGTGCCAGCAGTTCCAACGGGGCTGGGCAAACCCAGTACTTC
J: TRBJ1-6; size: .; D: .; V: TRBV29-1; CDR3: CRFSPLHF; DNA: TGCAGGTTTTCACCCCTCCACTTT
J: TRBJ2-1; size: .; D: TRBD2; V: TRBV30; CDR3: CAWSAALAGSAQFF; DNA: TGTGCCTGGAGTGCCGCGCTAGCGGGAAGCGCTCAGTTCTTC
J: TRBJ2-7; size: .; D: .; V: TRBV28; CDR3: CASSLVLAPVDEQYF; DNA: TGTGCCAGCAGTTTAGTCCTAGCGCCCGTGGACGAGCAGTACTTC
J: TRBJ2-7; size: .; D: .; V: TRBV28; CDR3: CASSSGTARYEQYF; DNA: TGTGCCAGCAGTTCCGGGACGGCTCGCTACGAGCAGTACTTC
J: TRBJ2-1; size: few; D: .; V: TRBV28; CDR3: CASLDPGNEQFF; DNA: TGTGCCAGCTTAGACCCCGGCAATGAGCAGTTCTTC
J: TRBJ2-1; size: many; D: .; V: TRBV29-1; CDR3: CSVEDRRSSYNEQFF; DNA: TGCAGCGTTGAAGATCGGCGGAGCTCCTACAATGAGCAGTTCTTC
J: TRBJ1-4; size: few; D: TRBD1; V: TRBV5-1; CDR3: CASSSTGTGINEKLFF; DNA: TGCGCCAGCAGCTCGACTGGGACAGGGATTAATGAAAAACTGTTTTTT
J: TRBJ2-1; size: .; D: TRBD2; V: TRBV20-1; CDR3: CSARKLAGGWSNEQFF; DNA: TGCAGTGCTAGAAAATTAGCGGGAGGATGGTCGAATGAGCAGTTCTTC
J: TRBJ1-2; size: few; D: TRBD1; V: TRBV29-1; CDR3: CSAQVGQGRYGYTF; DNA: TGCAGCGCGCAAGTGGGACAGGGACGGTATGGCTACACCTTC
J: TRBJ1-3; size: many; D: TRBD1; V: TRBV3-1; CDR3: CASSQILQGTGNTIYF; DNA: TGTGCCAGCAGCCAAATATTACAGGGGACGGGGAACACCATATATTTT
J: TRBJ2-4; size: .; D: .; V: TRBV28; CDR3: CASQGLGTKNIQYF; DNA: TGTGCCAGCCAGGGGTTGGGAACCAAAAACATTCAGTACTTC
J: TRBJ2-1; size: .; D: .; V: TRBV24-1; CDR3: CATSRGGGVYNEQFF; DNA: TGTGCCACCTCCAGGGGCGGAGGAGTCTACAATGAGCAGTTCTTC
J: TRBJ1-5; size: .; D: .; V: TRBV29-1; CDR3: CSVLTSSNQPQHF; DNA: TGCAGCGTTCTGACGTCTAGCAATCAGCCCCAGCATTTT
J: TRBJ2-7; size: many; D: .; V: TRBV7-9; CDR3: CASSRASNEQYF; DNA: TGTGCCAGCAGCCGGGCCAGCAACGAGCAGTACTTC
J: TRBJ2-7; size: few; D: .; V: TRBV7-8; CDR3: CASNRGTVTSYEQYF; DNA: TGTGCCAGCAACCGGGGGACGGTCACCTCCTACGAGCAGTACTTC
J: TRBJ1-1; size: few; D: .; V: TRBV4-2; CDR3: CASSQERVRPAFF; DNA: TGTGCCAGCAGCCAAGAACGTGTCAGGCCAGCTTTCTTT
J: TRBJ2-1; size: many; D: TRBD2; V: TRBV2; CDR3: CASSPGTSFNEQFF; DNA: TGTGCCAGCAGTCCCGGGACTAGCTTCAATGAGCAGTTCTTC
J: TRBJ2-3; size: .; D: .; V: TRBV5-1; CDR3: CASRLTGSGVSTDTQYF; DNA: TGCGCCAGCAGATTAACCGGGAGCGGAGTTTCGACAGATACGCAGTATTTT
J: TRBJ1-2; size: .; D: TRBD1; V: TRBV18; CDR3: CASSPDRGGDGYTF; DNA: TGTGCCAGCTCACCGGACAGGGGAGGAGATGGCTACACCTTC
J: TRBJ1-5; size: few; D: .; V: TRBV6-1; CDR3: CATDIQGFYQPQHF; DNA: TGTGCCACCGATATACAGGGTTTTTATCAGCCCCAGCATTTT
J: TRBJ2-2; size: many; D: .; V: TRBV7-2; CDR3: CASSKNAGTLTGELFF; DNA: TGTGCCAGCAGCAAAAATGCCGGGACTCTCACCGGGGAGCTGTTTTTT
J: TRBJ2-7; size: many; D: TRBD1; V: TRBV3-1; CDR3: CASSQTGGASYEQYF; DNA: TGTGCCAGCAGCCAGACAGGGGGAGCATCCTACGAGCAGTACTTC
J: TRBJ1-2; size: many; D: .; V: TRBV24-1; CDR3: CATSDLDSHGYTF; DNA: TGTGCCACCAGTGATTTGGACAGCCATGGCTACACCTTC
J: TRBJ2-5; size: few; D: .; V: TRBV7-9; CDR3: CASTPEGVSRKAQYF; DNA: TGTGCCAGCACCCCGGAGGGCGTCTCTCGGAAGGCCCAGTACTTC
J: TRBJ1-2; size: few; D: .; V: TRBV7-2; CDR3: CAIIPRRRGYGYTF; DNA: TGCGCCATTATCCCTCGGCGACGGGGCTATGGCTACACCTTC